These 8 T cell receptor beta chains came from one sample sequenced in a study of blood T cells in healthy people across ages. A second 7 to 11 cycle PCR used barcoded and J-beta primers. TCRdb independently ran MiXCR on the 5' RACE reads; one entry per CDR3 protein. The sample holds 1.5 million to 2 million distinct CDR3 sequences; roughly 27% are singletons and the top ten take about 7.7%. Sequencing was performed on blood. These receptors were collected from a woman aged 25 to 45 in good health.

The rearrangement links TRBV20-1 to TRBJ2-4; TRBD2 matches at 9 bases. Trimming cost V 5 bases and J 6 bases; bases outside gene matches: 14. The CDR3 is 16 amino acids. Germline CDR1 is DFQATT and CDR2 is SNEGSKA (reference sequence). The CDR3 DNA is TGCAGTGCTCCCACTAGCGGGTCGGAAGGAGTAAACATTCAGTACTTC. Residues: CSAPTSGSEGVNIQYF.

This chain uses TRBV29-1 with TRBJ2-2; TRBD1 matches at 7 bases. Germline CDR1 reads SQVTM; CDR2 reads ANQGSEA. V dropped 7 bases and J dropped 3; count of bases not matched to a gene: 5. The CDR3 has 13 amino acids. The CDR3 region is CSGGTEDTGELFF. The CDR3 nucleotides read TGCAGCGGAGGGACAGAAGACACCGGGGAGCTGTTTTTT.

The genes are TRBV5-1 and TRBJ1-3; D unclear. This CDR3 is 14 amino acids long. Trimming removed 0 bases at V and 4 bases at J, with 8 bases between. Per germline, CDR1 SGHRS and CDR2 YFSETQ. CDR3 residues: CASSLGSVGNTIYF. CDR3 in DNA: TGCGCCAGCAGCTTGGGCTCAGTCGGAAACACCATATATTTT.

This clonotype was observed a handful of times. V gene TRBV30 combines with J gene TRBJ2-3; no definite D call. The CDR3 has 13 residues. V dropped 0 bases and J dropped 4 bases, with 8 bases sitting between them. Per the germline V gene, CDR1 is GTSNPN and CDR2 is SVGIG (reference sequence). The CDR3 loop reads CAWSVSFADTQYF. In DNA form, the CDR3 reads TGTGCCTGGAGTGTATCATTCGCAGATACGCAGTATTTT.

In regard to this clonotype: This may be a read error, as it is one base from a much larger clone. CDR3 sequence (DNA): TGTGCCAGCAGTCCGAGGACAGTGCTGAACAATGAGCAGTACTTC. Amino acids: CASSPRTVLNNEQYF. V usage is TRBV28 and J usage is TRBJ2-7, with D maybe TRBD1 (6 bases). There are 15 residues in the CDR3. Trimming cost V 5 bases and J 7 bases, with 21 bases left between them. The V gene's germline CDR1 is MDHEN and CDR2 SYDVKM. The full variable domain, with the rest looked up from reference TRBV28 and TRBJ2-7, is DVKVTQSSRYLVKRTGEKVFLECVQDMDHENMFWYRQDPGLGLRLIYFSYDVKMKEKGDIPEGYSVSREKKERFSLILESASTNQTSMYLCASSPRTVLNNEQYFGPGTRLTVT.

The table lists this clonotype with a few counts. CDR3 coding DNA: TGCAGTGCTAGAGGGGACGGAGGAGGCTACACCTTC. Residues: CSARGDGGGYTF. This sequence joins TRBV20-1 and TRBJ1-2; the D gene is possibly TRBD1 (5 bases). Germline lookup yields CDR1 DFQATT and CDR2 SNEGSKA (reference sequence). The CDR3 runs 12 residues. Trimming pared 1 base from V and 8 bases from J, leaving 11 bases between.

The chain links TRBV28 to TRBJ1-2; D is perhaps TRBD1 (5 bases). Trimming cost V 7 bases and J 6 bases, with 30 bases left between them. This CDR3 contains 18 residues. Germline V CDR1 and CDR2: MDHEN, SYDVKM. Here the CDR3 reads CASNRVIGPRAFGNGYTF. The DNA of the CDR3 is TGTGCCAGCAATAGGGTGATCGGACCCAGGGCGTTCGGGAATGGCTACACCTTC.

For the CDR3, the DNA is TGCGCCAGCAGCTTGGGGGTGGAAACTGAAGCTTTCTTT. Its translation is CASSLGVETEAFF. This chain connects TRBV5-1 to TRBJ1-1; no firm D call. V was trimmed by 0 bases and J by 5 bases, leaving 8 bases between them. The CDR3 consists of 13 residues. CDR1 and CDR2 from the germline V gene are SGHRS and YFSETQ.